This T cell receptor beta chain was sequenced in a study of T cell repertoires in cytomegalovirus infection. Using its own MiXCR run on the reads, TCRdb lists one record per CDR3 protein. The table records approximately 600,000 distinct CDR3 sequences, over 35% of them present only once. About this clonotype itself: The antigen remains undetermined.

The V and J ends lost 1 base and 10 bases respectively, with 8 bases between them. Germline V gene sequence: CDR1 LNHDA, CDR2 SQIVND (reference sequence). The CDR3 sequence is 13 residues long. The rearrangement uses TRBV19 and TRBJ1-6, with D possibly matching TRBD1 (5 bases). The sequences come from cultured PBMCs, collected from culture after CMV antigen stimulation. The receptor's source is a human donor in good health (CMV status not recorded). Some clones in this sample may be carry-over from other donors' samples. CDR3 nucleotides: TGTGCCAGTAGTATAGGCTGGGACTCACCCCTCCACTTT. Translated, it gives CASSIGWDSPLHF.